The 17 T cell receptor beta chains presented below share a single source sample, sequenced in a study of beta chain features in type 1 diabetes. Study-wide results and limits: In every one of the four CD4+ subsets, TCRB CDR3s were moderately but significantly shorter in Type 1 diabetes patients.

No antigen is known for these receptors. Sequenced material consisted of expressed TCRB transcripts (all of the isolated RNA was reverse transcribed). TCRdb's copy holds only in-frame clones and misses some; the assay was immunoSEQ multiplex PCR. The sample lists 240,000 or so clones; approximately 20% were seen once. Sequencing input: naive CD4+ T cells from blood. These receptor sequences come from a woman in her forties with type 1 diabetes.

This chain links TRBV15 with TRBJ2-1; D might be TRBD2 (5 bases). In germline, CDR1 is LNHNV, CDR2 YYDKDF (reference sequence). Trimming took off 6 bases at V and 4 bases at J, with 10 bases between the two ends. CDR3 size: 13 residues. CDR3 amino acids: CATRFPGYNEQFF. CDR3 DNA: TGTGCCACCAGGTTTCCGGGGTACAATGAGCAGTTCTTC.

In this sample, this clone turned up a few times. This chain connects TRBV7-2 to TRBJ2-7; D call uncertain. From germline, CDR1 is SGHTA and CDR2 FQGNSA. V was cut by 2 bases and J by 6 bases, with 14 bases left in between. The CDR3 sequence is 14 residues long. In nucleotides, the CDR3 is TGTGCCAGCAGCTTATCCGGAGAAATTGCCGAGCAGTACTTC. It is translated as CASSLSGEIAEQYF.

This clone was seen only a few times. The chain couples TRBV19 to TRBJ1-2; 9 nucleotides line up with TRBD1. The CDR3 consists of 15 residues. Germline loops: CDR1 LNHDA, CDR2 SQIVND (reference sequence). With V trimmed by 5 bases and J by 13 bases, 17 bases remained unmatched. The CDR3: CASSWTGDPLRVGTF. CDR3 coding DNA: TGTGCCAGTAGTTGGACAGGGGACCCCCTTCGGGTCGGCACCTTC.

The V and J genes are TRBV7-9 and TRBJ2-3, with TRBD1 as a possible D gene (5 bases). CDR3 length: 13 amino acids. V was trimmed by 5 bases and J by 3 bases, leaving 9 bases between them. Per germline, CDR1 SEHNR and CDR2 FQNEAQ (reference sequence). CDR3 nucleotide sequence: TGTGCCAGCAGCCCCCAGGGTACAGATACGCAGTATTTT. Translated, it gives CASSPQGTDTQYF.

The chain has TRBV6-5 and TRBJ2-1; no definite D call. The CDR3 totals 12 residues. CDR1 and CDR2 from the germline V gene are MNHEY and SVGAGI. Deletions cut 6 bases from V and 3 bases from J, with 6 bases between. As DNA, the CDR3 is TGTGCCAGCAGGAGATACTACAATGAGCAGTTCTTC. Translated: CASRRYYNEQFF.

This clone came up a few times. This rearrangement joins TRBV9 to TRBJ2-5; D gene uncertain. CDR1 is SGDLS and CDR2 is YYNGEE in the germline V gene. The CDR3 totals 13 residues. V dropped 1 base and J dropped 5 bases, with 9 bases sitting between them. The CDR3 DNA reads as TGTGCCAGCAGCGTAAGGCTGGGCGAGACCCAGTACTTC. Its translation: CASSVRLGETQYF.

This clone was seen just once. The chain combines TRBV13 with TRBJ1-2, with 9 bases lining up with TRBD1. CDR3 size: 13 residues. The V and J ends lost 5 bases and 7 bases, in that order; junction bases with no gene match: 5. The germline V gene encodes CDR1 PRHDT and CDR2 FYEKMQ (reference sequence). The CDR3 protein is CASSRRQGGGYTF. In nucleotides, the CDR3 is TGTGCCAGCAGCCGGCGACAGGGGGGTGGCTACACCTTC.

This chain joins TRBV19 and TRBJ2-2; a weak D match, TRBD1 (5 bases). This CDR3 spans 13 amino acids. CDR1 is LNHDA, CDR2 SQIVND, per germline (reference sequence). The V gene lost 7 bases and the J gene lost 6 bases, with 12 bases spanning the gap. The CDR3 spells CASKTGAPGELFF. The CDR3 DNA follows: TGTGCCAGTAAAACAGGTGCCCCCGGGGAGCTGTTTTTT.

This clone was counted only a few times. The genes are TRBV29-1 and TRBJ2-6, with D tentatively TRBD1 (6 bases). V was clipped by 1 base and J by 0 bases, with 13 bases between them. The CDR3 covers 17 residues. CDR1 and CDR2 (germline): SQVTM, ANQGSEA. The CDR3 region is CSVEGETGSSGANVLTF. In DNA form, the CDR3 reads TGCAGCGTTGAAGGAGAGACAGGTTCCTCTGGGGCCAACGTCCTGACTTTC. The variable domain in full, with the rest retrieved from reference TRBV29-1 and TRBJ2-6, is SAVISQKPSRDICQRGTSLTIQCQVDSQVTMMFWYRQQPGQSLTLIATANQGSEATYESGFVIDKFPISRPNLTFSTLTVSNMSPEDSSIYLCSVEGETGSSGANVLTFGAGSRLTVL.

This rearrangement joins TRBV23-1 to TRBJ1-2; the match to TRBD1 covers 7 bases. TRBV23-1 is assigned to the ORF class and has an uncertain function. With V trimmed by 8 bases and J by 7 bases, 10 bases remained unmatched. The length of the CDR3 is 13 residues. The CDR3 DNA reads as TGCGCCAGCCCCTCCGCAGGGGGTTGTGGCTACACCTTC. It codes for CASPSAGGCGYTF.

This chain connects TRBV18 to TRBJ1-6; TRBD1 is a possible D gene (6 bases). The V end lost 2 bases, the J end lost 9 bases, and 11 bases lay between the germline ends. The CDR3 runs 14 residues. Germline-derived CDR1 and CDR2 are KGHSH and LQKENI. In DNA, the CDR3 is TGTGCCAGCTCACCAGAACAGGGTGCTTCACCCCTCCACTTT. It encodes CASSPEQGASPLHF.

V and J are TRBV9 and TRBJ1-1; 7 bases fit TRBD1. From germline, CDR1 is SGDLS and CDR2 YYNGEE. There are 15 residues in the CDR3. V shed 3 bases and J 6 bases; nucleotides not matched to a gene: 11. The CDR3 DNA reads as TGTGCCAGCAGCGCACTTTTTTCCGGGACAGCTGAAGCTTTCTTT. This translates into CASSALFSGTAEAFF.

CDR3 DNA sequence: TGTGCCAGCAGCTTGGTCGGGGTTCATGGCTACACCTTC. It translates to CASSLVGVHGYTF. This chain connects TRBV5-6 to TRBJ1-2, with no clear D. Germline loops: CDR1 SGHDT, CDR2 YYEEEE. This CDR3 spans 13 amino acids. V was shortened by 0 bases and J by 6 bases, with 9 bases between the two germline ends.

This clone was found a few times. This chain uses TRBV6-1 with TRBJ2-7, with TRBD2 as a possible D gene (6 bases). This CDR3 comprises 13 residues. Trimming pared 9 bases from V and 2 bases from J, leaving 14 bases between. The germline gives CDR1 MNHNS, CDR2 SASEGT. CDR3 coding DNA: TGTGCCAGTCCGGAGGGACCTGCCTACGAGCAGTACTTC. Protein: CASPEGPAYEQYF.

The chain has TRBV7-9 and TRBJ2-2, with D unclear. The CDR3 totals 14 residues. V lost 4 bases and J lost 4, with 10 bases in between. CDR1 and CDR2 from the germline V gene are SEHNR and FQNEAQ (reference sequence). The CDR3 reads CASSSGDFTGELFF. For the CDR3, the DNA is TGTGCCAGCAGCTCCGGCGACTTCACCGGGGAGCTGTTTTTT.

The chain employs TRBV5-4 and TRBJ1-4; D unclear. This CDR3 contains 15 residues. Germline V CDR1 and CDR2: SGHNT, YYREEE (reference sequence). V was cut by 2 bases and J by 1 base, with 9 bases left in between. The CDR3 loop is CASSFTAQTNEKLFF. As DNA, the CDR3 is TGTGCCAGCAGCTTTACAGCCCAAACTAATGAAAAACTGTTTTTT.

On this clone: Other DNA sequences in the sample encode the same CDR3. The V call is TRBV29-1, the J call TRBJ2-1; 13 bases map to TRBD2. V lost 4 bases and J lost 7; bases outside the gene matches: 1. CDR3 length equals 13 residues. Per germline, CDR1 SQVTM and CDR2 ANQGSEA. CDR3 sequence: CSVGLAGGNEQFF. The CDR3 DNA reads as TGCAGCGTTGGACTAGCGGGAGGTAATGAGCAGTTCTTC.